These T cell receptor beta chains were read from a single sample in a study of cytomegalovirus exposure and HLA in healthy donors. Assay: immunoSEQ multiplex PCR; the TCRdb copy retains only in-frame clones and omits some. The sample has 200,000 to 250,000 clones; roughly 84% are singletons. Specimen: PBMCs. Receptors were obtained from a human donor in good health. Both conserved end residues are part of each CDR3. D genes are given only for firm matches. Size is omitted from some rows. Given values are once, few, many or a class for expanded clones.

D: TRBD2; size: -; V: TRBV19; J: TRBJ2-2; DNA: TGTGCCAGTAGTATAGTGTCCCCAGCGGGGGGTTTCACCGGGGAGCTGTTTTTT; CDR3: CASSIVSPAGGFTGELFF
D: TRBD1; size: -; V: TRBV7-9; J: TRBJ1-4; DNA: TGTGCCAGCAGCGGGGTGGACAGGGAGGGTGAAAAACTGTTTTTT; CDR3: CASSGVDREGEKLFF
D: TRBD2; size: -; V: TRBV5-8; J: TRBJ2-1; DNA: TGTGCCAGCAGCTTGGTTCTTACTAGCGGGAGGGCCCTCAATGAGCAGTTCTTC; CDR3: CASSLVLTSGRALNEQFF
D: -; size: -; V: TRBV4-2; J: TRBJ2-7; DNA: TGTGCCAGCAGCCGGAGCCACTCCTCCTACGAGCAGTACTTC; CDR3: CASSRSHSSYEQYF
D: TRBD2; size: -; V: TRBV19; J: TRBJ2-1; DNA: TGTGCCAGTAGTGGCAGACTAGCGGGAGAGGTCGATGAGCAGTTCTTC; CDR3: CASSGRLAGEVDEQFF
D: TRBD2; size: -; V: TRBV9; J: TRBJ2-3; DNA: TGTGCCAGCAGCGTCGGGACTAGCGGGAGGTCAGATACGCAGTATTTT; CDR3: CASSVGTSGRSDTQYF
D: -; size: -; V: TRBV28; J: TRBJ2-7; DNA: TGTGCCACCCGGACAGTCTACGAGCAGTACTTC; CDR3: CATRTVYEQYF
D: TRBD1; size: -; V: TRBV29-1; J: TRBJ2-4; DNA: TGCAGCGTTGAAGGACAGGGAAATTCCAAAAACATTCAGTACTTC; CDR3: CSVEGQGNSKNIQYF
D: TRBD1; size: -; V: TRBV9; J: TRBJ1-3; DNA: TGTGCCAGCAGCACCGACAGGGGTGCTGGAAACACCATATATTTT; CDR3: CASSTDRGAGNTIYF
D: TRBD2; size: -; V: TRBV7-3; J: TRBJ2-7; DNA: TGTGCCAGCAGCTTAAAGCCCCAAGCTTCGAGTTCATTGCGGGAGGGCCCCTACGAGCAGTACTTC; CDR3: CASSLKPQASSSLREGPYEQYF
D: -; size: -; V: TRBV7-8; J: TRBJ2-3; DNA: TGTGCCAGCAGCTTAGGGCTCAGGGGTTTCGGCACAGATACGCAGTATTTT; CDR3: CASSLGLRGFGTDTQYF
D: TRBD2; size: -; V: TRBV5-4; J: TRBJ2-3; DNA: TGTGCCAGCAGCTCCTCTAGCGGGGATACGCAGTATTTT; CDR3: CASSSSSGDTQYF
D: -; size: many; V: TRBV4-1; J: TRBJ2-7; DNA: TGCGCCAGCCGGCGGGACCTATACTACGAGCAGTACTTC; CDR3: CASRRDLYYEQYF
D: TRBD2; size: once; V: TRBV14; J: TRBJ2-1; DNA: TGTGCCAGCAGCCTCCTGACTAGCGGCTCCTACAATGAGCAGTTCTTC; CDR3: CASSLLTSGSYNEQFF
D: TRBD2; size: once; V: TRBV11-3; J: TRBJ2-7; DNA: TGTGCCAGCAGCTTAGGCCTAGCGGGGGAGCAGTACTTC; CDR3: CASSLGLAGEQYF
D: -; size: -; V: TRBV19; J: TRBJ2-7; DNA: TGTGCCAGTAGTGGGCGGGACGCCCTCGACGAGCAGTACTTC; CDR3: CASSGRDALDEQYF
D: -; size: -; V: TRBV2; J: TRBJ1-5; DNA: TGTGCCAGCACCGAATGGGGGGGGACTAATAATCAGCCCCAGCATTTT; CDR3: CASTEWGGTNNQPQHF
D: TRBD2; size: -; V: TRBV10-1; J: TRBJ2-1; DNA: TGCGCCAGCAGTCCCAGTGGTAGACTAGCGCTGAATGAGCAGTTCTTC; CDR3: CASSPSGRLALNEQFF
D: TRBD2; size: -; V: TRBV6-5; J: TRBJ2-5; DNA: TGTGCCAGCAGTTACGTAGCGGGAGAACTAGAGACCCAGTACTTC; CDR3: CASSYVAGELETQYF
D: -; size: -; V: TRBV4-2; J: TRBJ1-3; DNA: TGTGCCAGCAGCCAAGCTGGGCAAGGCTCTGGAAACACCATATATTTT; CDR3: CASSQAGQGSGNTIYF
D: -; size: few; V: TRBV5-4; J: TRBJ2-3; DNA: TGTGCCAGCAGCCCCCGACCGGCAGGCAACACAGATACGCAGTATTTT; CDR3: CASSPRPAGNTDTQYF
D: TRBD2; size: -; V: TRBV30; J: TRBJ2-3; DNA: TGTGCCTGGAGTTCCCCTAGCGGGCGGAGCACAGATACGCAGTATTTT; CDR3: CAWSSPSGRSTDTQYF
D: TRBD1; size: -; V: TRBV2; J: TRBJ2-7; DNA: TGTGCCAGCAGTGCCGGGACAGGGGGCTACGAGCAGTACTTC; CDR3: CASSAGTGGYEQYF
D: TRBD2; size: -; V: TRBV4-1; J: TRBJ2-7; DNA: TGCGCCAGCAGCCGAGAGCGGGAATCCTACGAGCAGTACTTC; CDR3: CASSRERESYEQYF
D: -; size: -; V: TRBV27; J: TRBJ2-2; DNA: TGTGCCAGCAGTTTAAGGGGTGACACCGGGGAGCTGTTTTTT; CDR3: CASSLRGDTGELFF
D: -; size: -; V: TRBV30; J: TRBJ1-2; DNA: TGTGCCTGGAGTGTTAGCAGGGAAAGCTATGGCTACACCTTC; CDR3: CAWSVSRESYGYTF
D: -; size: -; V: TRBV7-3; J: TRBJ2-1; DNA: TGTGCCAGCAGCCCGTCTTTCGGGAGCTCCTACAATGAGCAGTTCTTC; CDR3: CASSPSFGSSYNEQFF
D: TRBD2; size: -; V: TRBV4-2; J: TRBJ2-5; DNA: TGTGCCAGCAGCCAGACGGTTACTAGCGGAGAGACCCAGTACTTC; CDR3: CASSQTVTSGETQYF
D: -; size: -; V: TRBV23-1; J: TRBJ2-5; DNA: TGCGCCAGCAGTCAAAAAGCTAGTGAGCCCCGGGAGACCCAGTACTTC; CDR3: CASSQKASEPRETQYF
D: -; size: once; V: TRBV11-1; J: TRBJ1-2; DNA: TGTGCCAGCAGCTTAGCACAGGGCGTCGTCTATGGCTACACCTTC; CDR3: CASSLAQGVVYGYTF
D: TRBD1; size: -; V: TRBV5-1; J: TRBJ2-7; DNA: TGCGCCAGCAGCCTAACAGGGACAGCGACTTACTCCTACGAGCAGTACTTC; CDR3: CASSLTGTATYSYEQYF
D: TRBD1; size: -; V: TRBV19; J: TRBJ1-5; DNA: TGTGCCAGTAGCCCAGTGGACAGGAGCAATCAGCCCCAGCATTTT; CDR3: CASSPVDRSNQPQHF
D: -; size: once; V: TRBV10-3; J: TRBJ2-1; DNA: TGTGCCATCAGTGAGTCGAGAGGTGGTTACAATGAGCAGTTCTTC; CDR3: CAISESRGGYNEQFF
D: TRBD2; size: -; V: TRBV7-8; J: TRBJ2-7; DNA: TGTGCCAGCAGCTTAGCCTTTGGGACTATAACCTACGAGCAGTACTTC; CDR3: CASSLAFGTITYEQYF
D: TRBD1; size: -; V: TRBV6-4; J: TRBJ2-1; DNA: TGTGCCAGCAGCTCCTCGACAGGGCTTGCGTTCTTC; CDR3: CASSSSTGLAFF
D: -; size: -; V: TRBV15; J: TRBJ2-5; DNA: TGTGCCACCAGCAGAGATGAGTGGGGGGGCGAGACCCAGTACTTC; CDR3: CATSRDEWGGETQYF
D: TRBD2; size: -; V: TRBV29-1; J: TRBJ2-3; DNA: TGCAGCGTTGAAGGGCTAGCGGGAGGCACAGATACGCAGTATTTT; CDR3: CSVEGLAGGTDTQYF
D: TRBD2; size: -; V: TRBV7-2; J: TRBJ2-3; DNA: TGTGCCAGCAGCTTGGGACTAGCGGGAGTGGGAGATACGCAGTATTTT; CDR3: CASSLGLAGVGDTQYF
D: TRBD1; size: -; V: TRBV27; J: TRBJ1-1; DNA: TGTGCCAGCAGTGCCTGGGACAGGGCACACACTGAAGCTTTCTTT; CDR3: CASSAWDRAHTEAFF
D: TRBD1; size: -; V: TRBV6-5; J: TRBJ2-7; DNA: TGTGCCAGCAGTTACGAGGGACAGCTGGCCTACGAGCAGTACTTC; CDR3: CASSYEGQLAYEQYF
D: TRBD2; size: -; V: TRBV25-1; J: TRBJ2-7; DNA: TGTGCCAGCAGTGTACGAGGGAGGGCCTACGAGCAGTACTTC; CDR3: CASSVRGRAYEQYF
D: -; size: -; V: TRBV27; J: TRBJ2-7; DNA: TGTGCCAGCAGTTTTGGCGGCGGATCCTACGAGCAGTACTTC; CDR3: CASSFGGGSYEQYF
D: TRBD2; size: -; V: TRBV5-1; J: TRBJ2-5; DNA: TGCGCCAGCAGCGGACTAGCGGAGGTTGGGGAGACCCAGTACTTC; CDR3: CASSGLAEVGETQYF
D: -; size: -; V: TRBV27; J: TRBJ1-2; DNA: TGTGCCAGCAGTCTAACCTGGGGGGGGGTCTATGGCTACACCTTC; CDR3: CASSLTWGGVYGYTF
D: TRBD1; size: -; V: TRBV10-3; J: TRBJ1-1; DNA: TGTGCCATCAGCCCAGGGGGCTCAAAGTTGAACACTGAAGCTTTCTTT; CDR3: CAISPGGSKLNTEAFF
D: TRBD2; size: -; V: TRBV19; J: TRBJ2-5; DNA: TGTGCCAGTAGAGCAAGCGGGAGTAGAGGACGGCCAGAGACCCAGTACTTC; CDR3: CASRASGSRGRPETQYF
D: -; size: -; V: TRBV7-9; J: TRBJ2-7; DNA: TGTGCCAGCAGCCAAGGCGGGAAGTCGGAGCAGTACTTC; CDR3: CASSQGGKSEQYF
D: TRBD1; size: -; V: TRBV2; J: TRBJ1-4; DNA: TGTGCCAGCAGTGATCAAGGGACAGGGGGGGAAAAACTGTTTTTT; CDR3: CASSDQGTGGEKLFF
D: -; size: once; V: TRBV9; J: TRBJ2-1; DNA: TGTGCCAGCAGCGTAGCAGGCGCGGGTGGTTACAATGAGCAGTTCTTC; CDR3: CASSVAGAGGYNEQFF
D: TRBD1; size: few; V: TRBV7-9; J: TRBJ1-1; DNA: TGTTCCAGCAGCTCAAACAGGGGGCGAGGCACTGAAGCTTTCTTT; CDR3: CSSSSNRGRGTEAFF
D: -; size: -; V: TRBV7-3; J: TRBJ2-5; DNA: TGTGCCAGCAGCTCTTGGGGGAGGAGCACTGAGACCCAGTACTTC; CDR3: CASSSWGRSTETQYF
D: -; size: -; V: TRBV6-1; J: TRBJ1-1; DNA: TGTGCCAGCAGTGAAGGACAGACAGAAGCTTTCTTT; CDR3: CASSEGQTEAFF
D: TRBD1; size: -; V: TRBV28; J: TRBJ2-1; DNA: TGTGCCAGCGAGACACCGGGACAGGGGGCCTACAATGAGCAGTTCTTC; CDR3: CASETPGQGAYNEQFF
D: -; size: -; V: TRBV6-5; J: TRBJ1-1; DNA: TGTGCCAGCAGTTACTCGTTTCAGGGGAACACTGAAGCTTTCTTT; CDR3: CASSYSFQGNTEAFF
D: -; size: -; V: TRBV7-3; J: TRBJ2-3; DNA: TGTGCCAGCAGCGACATTGCAGATACGCAGTATTTT; CDR3: CASSDIADTQYF
D: -; size: once; V: TRBV19; J: TRBJ2-5; DNA: TGTGCCAGTAGTAGTCAGGGTGGACGGGAGACCCAGTACTTC; CDR3: CASSSQGGRETQYF
D: -; size: -; V: TRBV6-1; J: TRBJ2-7; DNA: TGTGCCAGCAGTGAAGCCCCAGGACAGTATTACGAGCAGTACTTC; CDR3: CASSEAPGQYYEQYF
D: TRBD1; size: -; V: TRBV6-1; J: TRBJ2-7; DNA: TGTGCCAGCAGTGAAGCGTGGGACAGCGCCTACGAGCAGTACTTC; CDR3: CASSEAWDSAYEQYF
D: TRBD1; size: -; V: TRBV19; J: TRBJ1-2; DNA: TGTGCCAGTAGCTCCCGGGACAGGGGGCAGGATAACTATGGCTACACCTTC; CDR3: CASSSRDRGQDNYGYTF